A single sample gave rise to the 29 T cell receptor beta chains below, sequenced in a study of T cell clonality in common variable immunodeficiency (dated by TCRdb to the mid-2010s). Study-level results and caveats: Reportedly, TCRbeta sequences from CVID had fewer deletions and N-nucleotide insertions, and highly modified clones with 13 or more V deletions were absent from CVID.

Their cognate antigens are unknown. Libraries came from the immunoSEQ multiplex PCR assay. As stored in TCRdb, this immuneACCESS dataset retains in-frame rearrangements with V and J assigned. A fraction of the clones does not appear; measured against another copy, unresolved V genes explain less than half of the discrepancy, and the remainder lacks a known reason. The sample records roughly 34,000 clones, none occurring a single time. The top ten clonotypes cover around 6.7% of the sample. The sequencing sample was made of peripheral blood mononuclear cells. The receptor source for this set is a human donor with common variable immunodeficiency.

This clone was counted ten times or more. Read sequence stops 3 residues before the CDR3 end, and the germline J gene provides the missing end. The chain carries TRBV30 and TRBJ2-3, with TRBD2 as a possible D gene (6 bases). Germline V lookup: CDR1 GTSNPN, CDR2 SVGIG (reference sequence). The CDR3 covers 16 residues. Trimming took off 3 bases at V and 3 bases at J, with 19 bases between the two ends. CDR3 DNA (partial): TGTGCCTGGAGACTTGGGGGGAGCGGGCGTACAGATACG. Amino acid sequence: CAWRLGGSGRTDT. Given in full, the CDR3 is CAWRLGGSGRTDTQYF.

This clone was observed a handful of times. The read finishes 3 residues shy of the CDR3 end, and the germline J gene is used to complete it. The J gene is TRBJ1-6, the V gene TRBV7-3; tentative D call: TRBD1 (5 bases). V lost 2 bases, J lost 10 bases, and 12 bases lay in between. The CDR3 spans 14 residues. Germline loops: CDR1 SGHTA, CDR2 FQGTGA. The covered CDR3 bases are TGTGCCAGCAGCTTAGACCCAGGGCAGTCACCC. As protein: CASSLDPGQSP. In full, the CDR3 is CASSLDPGQSPLHF.

This clone was recorded many times. The read finishes 3 residues shy of the CDR3 end, and the germline J gene is used to complete it. The chain carries TRBV12-3 or TRBV12-4 and TRBJ2-1; TRBD2 matches at 15 bases. V lost 5 bases to trimming and J lost 6 bases; unmatched junction nucleotides: 11. The CDR3 is 18 amino acids. The DNA read from the CDR3 is TGTGCCAGCAGTCCCGGACTAGCGGGAGGGGATGAGGGCAATGAG. Its translation is CASSPGLAGGDEGNE. The entire CDR3 protein reads CASSPGLAGGDEGNEQFF.

This clone was detected ten times or more. This CDR3 reads CASSLRDSFYGYTF. CDR3 bases read: TGTGCCAGCAGCCTCCGGGACAGTTTCTATGGC. The gene calls are TRBV11-2 and TRBJ1-2; TRBD1 matches at 7 bases. Coverage ceases 3 residues before the CDR3 finishes, and the germline J gene fills in the end. Germline-derived CDR1 and CDR2 are SGHAT and FQNNGV. With 5 bases clipped from V and 4 bases from J, the junction kept 7 bases outside the gene matches. CDR3 length: 14 amino acids. The full variable domain, with the rest looked up from reference TRBV11-2 and TRBJ1-2, is EAGVAQSPRYKIIEKRQSVAFWCNPISGHATLYWYQQILGQGPKLLIQFQNNGVVDDSQLPKDRFSAERLKGVDSTLKIQPAKLEDSAVYLCASSLRDSFYGYTFGSGTRLTVV.

As to this clone: The read halts 3 residues ahead of the CDR3 end, with the missing end drawn from the germline J gene. The V call is TRBV7-2, the J call TRBJ1-6; D is ambiguous. V was clipped by 2 bases and J by 10 bases, with 9 bases between them. CDR3 length: 13 amino acids. Germline V CDR1 and CDR2: SGHTA, FQGNSA. The covered CDR3 bases are TGTGCCAGCAGCTTACAGGAGAAGTCACCC. Its translation: CASSLQEKSP. The entire CDR3 sequence reads CASSLQEKSPLHF.

This clone turned up a few times. The read finishes 3 residues shy of the CDR3 end, and the germline J gene is used to complete it. The chain employs TRBV11-3 and TRBJ2-7; 8 bases are shared with TRBD2. The length of the CDR3 is 14 residues. Trimming at V came to 5 bases and at J to 3 bases, leaving 6 bases not matched to a gene. Germline CDR1 reads SGHNT; CDR2 reads YENEEA. The sequenced part of the CDR3 DNA is TGTGCCAGCAGCCCTGTGGCGGGAGGCTACGAG. The encoded protein is CASSPVAGGYE. The CDR3, in full, reads CASSPVAGGYEQYF.

This clone was detected ten times or more. The CDR3 extends 3 residues past the end of the read, so its final part is completed from the germline J gene. The rearrangement uses TRBV30 and TRBJ1-3; the D gene is possibly TRBD1 (5 bases). Germline lookup yields CDR1 GTSNPN and CDR2 SVGIG (reference sequence). This CDR3 is built from 14 residues. Trimming stripped 1 base from V and 2 bases from J, with 9 bases between. The CDR3 protein is CAWSGGDTGNTIYF. Incomplete CDR3 DNA: TGTGCCTGGAGTGGAGGGGATACTGGAAACACC.

This clone was observed a handful of times. The observed sequence ends 3 residues before the CDR3 terminus, with the missing tail filled in from the germline J gene. This chain connects TRBV6-2 or TRBV6-3 to TRBJ1-5, with 7 bases aligning to TRBD1. CDR1 MNHEY and CDR2 SVGEGT come from the germline V gene. J gave up 7 bases and V 7 bases, and 7 bases lay outside the gene matches. This CDR3 region has 13 residues. CDR3 residues: CASKNRGRQPQHF. Partial CDR3 DNA: TGTGCCAGCAAAAACAGGGGCAGGCAGCCC.

Comments on this clone: The read terminates 3 residues before the CDR3 end, so the remaining end is supplied by the germline J gene. The J gene is TRBJ2-1, the V gene TRBV7-3; a possible D gene is TRBD2 (6 bases). CDR1 is SGHTA, CDR2 FQGTGA, per germline. Trimming pared 1 base from V and 1 base from J, leaving 8 bases between. The CDR3 is 15 amino acids. This chain's CDR3 is CASSLMGLSYNEQFF. The CDR3 bases that were read are TGTGCCAGCAGCTTAATGGGACTGTCCTACAATGAG.

Comments on this clone: The CDR3 is cut off 3 residues early in the read; its end comes from the germline J gene. This chain connects TRBV7-9 to TRBJ1-1, with a weak D call TRBD1 (5 bases). V was cut by 2 bases and J by 4 bases, with 8 bases left in between. CDR3 length: 13 amino acids. Germline values: CDR1 SEHNR, CDR2 FQNEAQ (reference sequence). The sequenced CDR3 bases are TGTGCCAGCAGCTTATGGGGGGGCACTGAA. Its translation is CASSLWGGTE. The entire CDR3 protein reads CASSLWGGTEAFF.

This clone has a handful of counts. The read stops 3 residues short of the end of the CDR3; the missing end is completed from the germline J gene. This rearrangement joins TRBV6-2 or TRBV6-3 to TRBJ1-2, with D possibly matching TRBD1 (6 bases). The CDR3 contains 13 residues. Germline lookup yields CDR1 MNHEY and CDR2 SVGEGT. Trimming took off 6 bases at V and 4 bases at J, with 12 bases between the two ends. The DNA read from the CDR3 is TGTGCCAGCAGCAACAGGGAGACCTATGGC. As protein: CASSNRETYG. The whole CDR3 is CASSNRETYGYTF.

Notes on this clone: The read stops 3 residues short of the end of the CDR3; the missing end is completed from the germline J gene. The chain has TRBV7-8 and TRBJ2-3; 9 positions agree with TRBD2. Germline-derived CDR1 and CDR2 are SGHVS and FQNEAQ. CDR3 size: 16 residues. V gave up 0 bases and J gave up 4 bases; unmatched junction bases: 5. CDR3 DNA (partial): TGTGCCAGCAGCTTAGCCGGGCGGGAGGGCCCAGATACG. Encoded protein: CASSLAGREGPDT. The CDR3 reads in full as CASSLAGREGPDTQYF.

Concerning this clone itself: The DNA ends 3 residues before the CDR3 does, and the rest of the CDR3 is filled in from the germline J gene. This sequence joins TRBV20-1 and TRBJ2-7, with 9 bases matching TRBD1. The CDR3 runs to 15 residues. V lost 1 base, J lost 0 bases, and 4 bases stayed unmatched. The germline CDR1 and CDR2 sequences are DFQATT and SNEGSKA (reference sequence). This chain's CDR3 is CSARGYRGPSYEQYF. Partial CDR3 DNA: TGCAGTGCTAGAGGATACAGGGGGCCCTCCTACGAG.

This clone is deemed medium-sized. Coverage ceases 3 residues before the CDR3 finishes, and the germline J gene fills in the end. V usage is TRBV5-1 and J usage is TRBJ1-1; D unresolved. CDR1 and CDR2 (germline): SGHRS, YFSETQ. Trimming took off 0 bases at V and 4 bases at J, with 7 bases between the two ends. There are 13 residues in the CDR3. The CDR3 bases that were read are TGCGCCAGCAGCTTGGTTTCACTCACTGAA. Its protein product is CASSLVSLTE. The CDR3 as a whole reads CASSLVSLTEAFF. Filled out from reference TRBV5-1 and TRBJ1-1, the complete variable domain reads KAGVTQTPRYLIKTRGQQVTLSCSPISGHRSVSWYQQTPGQGLQFLFEYFSETQRNKGNFPGRFSGRQFSNSRSEMNVSTLELGDSALYLCASSLVSLTEAFFGQGTRLTVV.

This clone was seen repeatedly, ten times or more. The CDR3 end lies 3 residues beyond the end of the read and is filled in from the germline J gene. The chain combines TRBV12-3 or TRBV12-4 with TRBJ1-1; TRBD1 aligns across 8 bases. Trimming cost V 6 bases and J 4 bases; bases outside gene matches: 13. The CDR3 sequence is 16 residues long. The CDR3 loop reads CASRPQGGLGGTEAFF. CDR3 DNA, as far as it was read: TGTGCCAGCAGACCACAGGGGGGCCTGGGAGGCACTGAA.

Notes on this clone: The read finishes 3 residues shy of the CDR3 end, and the germline J gene is used to complete it. The gene calls are TRBV7-9 and TRBJ2-2, with a tentative D call TRBD1 (5 bases). Trimming removed 5 bases at V and 0 bases at J, with 7 bases between. The CDR3 consists of 14 residues. Germline V gene sequence: CDR1 SEHNR, CDR2 FQNEAQ (reference sequence). CDR3 residues: CASSEDTNTGELFF. The covered CDR3 bases are TGTGCCAGCAGCGAGGACACGAACACCGGGGAG.

This clone is labeled medium-sized. Sequencing ends 3 residues short of the CDR3 end; the germline J gene provides the rest. V gene TRBV2 combines with J gene TRBJ1-2; no clear D. CDR3 length: 12 residues. Germline loops: CDR1 SNHLY, CDR2 FYNNEI. The CDR3 protein is CATEGGYKGYTF. Partial CDR3 DNA: TGTGCCACAGAGGGCGGGTATAAGGGC. Together with reference TRBV2 and TRBJ1-2, the CDR3 gives the full variable domain: EPEVTQTPSHQVTQMGQEVILRCVPISNHLYFYWYRQILGQKVEFLVSFYNNEISEKSEIFDDQFSVERPDGSNFTLKIRSTKLEDSAMYFCATEGGYKGYTFGSGTRLTVV.

This clone was observed many times. The read falls 3 residues short of the CDR3 end, and the missing part is taken from the germline J gene. This sequence joins TRBV3-1 (or the pseudogene TRBV3-2) and TRBJ2-3; 12 positions agree with TRBD2. The V gene end was trimmed by 0 bases and the J gene end by 2 bases; junction bases not matched to a gene: 3. The CDR3 consists of 17 residues. From germline, CDR1 is LGHDT and CDR2 YNNKEL (reference sequence). CDR3 bases read: TGTGCCAGCAGCCAAGAAAGACTAGCGGGGGTCACAGATACG. This sequence encodes CASSQERLAGVTDT. In full, the CDR3 reads CASSQERLAGVTDTQYF.

Of note for this clone: Read sequence stops 3 residues before the CDR3 end, and the germline J gene provides the missing end. The chain carries TRBV7-2 and TRBJ2-1, with 10 bases matching TRBD1. This CDR3 is built from 15 residues. V was clipped by 7 bases and J by 7 bases; unmatched bases: 10. CDR1 is SGHTA and CDR2 is FQGNSA in the germline V gene. The CDR3 DNA, read in part, is TGTGCCAGCACCCCGGCCGGGACAGGGGTAAATGAG. Its translation: CASTPAGTGVNE. The full CDR3 reads CASTPAGTGVNEQFF. Variable domain in full (rest from reference TRBV7-2 and TRBJ2-1): GAGVSQSPSNKVTEKGKDVELRCDPISGHTALYWYRQSLGQGLEFLIYFQGNSAPDKSGLPSDRFSAERTGGSVSTLTIQRTQQEDSAVYLCASTPAGTGVNEQFFGPGTRLTVL.

Comment on this clone: Coverage ceases 3 residues before the CDR3 finishes, and the germline J gene fills in the end. The V gene is TRBV11-3, the J gene TRBJ2-1; the match to TRBD1 covers 8 bases. This CDR3 spans 13 amino acids. Looked up from germline, CDR1 is SGHNT and CDR2 is YENEEA. J lost 9 bases, V lost 8 bases, and 9 bases had no gene match. The CDR3 sequence is CASGGQGAGEQFF. The CDR3 bases that were read are TGTGCCAGCGGGGGGCAGGGGGCGGGTGAG.

This clone was recorded many times. The read terminates 3 residues before the CDR3 end, so the remaining end is supplied by the germline J gene. The chain carries TRBV27 and TRBJ2-5; 10 nucleotides match TRBD1. CDR3 length: 15 amino acids. J lost 5 bases, V lost 6 bases, and 9 bases had no gene match. CDR1 is MNHEY and CDR2 is SMNVEV in the germline V gene (reference sequence). CDR3 protein: CASSSGQGGAETQYF. The covered CDR3 bases are TGTGCCAGCAGCTCCGGACAGGGGGGCGCGGAGACC.

This clone was counted ten times or more. The read gets to within 3 residues of the CDR3 end, and the germline J gene fills in the rest. The chain is built from TRBV2 and TRBJ2-7; TRBD2 matches at 10 bases. V shed 9 bases, J shed 3 bases, and the junction held 5 bases outside the gene matches. This CDR3 comprises 13 residues. Germline V gives CDR1 SNHLY, CDR2 FYNNEI. Incomplete CDR3 DNA: TGTGCCAGGGGGGCTAGCGGGAGCTACGAG. It yields the protein CARGASGSYE. The complete CDR3 reads CARGASGSYEQYF.

This clone has more than one count but fewer than ten. The read halts 3 residues ahead of the CDR3 end, with the missing end drawn from the germline J gene. The chain couples TRBV30 to TRBJ2-3; TRBD2 agrees at 11 bases. The CDR3 contains 15 residues. Germline V lookup: CDR1 GTSNPN, CDR2 SVGIG (reference sequence). Trimming took 8 bases from V and 1 from J; bases not matched to a gene: 8. This chain's CDR3 is CASSGTSGRTDTQYF. CDR3 DNA (partial): TGTGCCAGTAGCGGGACTAGCGGCCGCACAGATACG.

This clone rates as medium-sized. The read terminates 3 residues before the CDR3 end, so the remaining end is supplied by the germline J gene. The chain is built from TRBV20-1 and TRBJ1-1, with TRBD1 identical over 10 bases. CDR3 length: 13 residues. Germline values: CDR1 DFQATT, CDR2 SNEGSKA (reference sequence). The part of the CDR3 DNA that was read is TGCAGTGCTCCGGGACAGGGGTTCCACGGA. It is translated as CSAPGQGFHG. The full CDR3 is CSAPGQGFHGAFF.

Notes on this clone: The sequence runs out 3 residues before the end of the CDR3; the remainder is reconstructed from the germline J gene. The chain carries TRBV20-1 and TRBJ2-1, with 12 bases that match TRBD2. Germline V gene data show CDR1 as DFQATT and CDR2 as SNEGSKA (reference sequence). The junction had 6 bases not matched to a gene; V was cut back by 5 bases and J by 4 bases. The CDR3 contains 15 residues. The CDR3 sequence: CSASRLAGEYNEQFF. CDR3 DNA, as far as it was read: TGCAGTGCTTCGAGACTAGCGGGGGAATACAATGAG.

This clone was recorded many times. The missing CDR3 end, 3 residues past where the read stops, is filled in from the germline J gene. The J gene is TRBJ1-2, the V gene TRBV12-3 or TRBV12-4, with D perhaps matching TRBD1 (6 bases). The CDR3 is 12 residues long. V dropped 6 bases and J dropped 3 bases, with 8 bases sitting between them. The DNA read from the CDR3 is TGTGCCAGCAGGAGGACAGACTATGGC. Translating gives CASRRTDYG. The CDR3 in its entirety is CASRRTDYGYTF.

This clone was detected ten times or more. The read ends 3 residues early relative to the CDR3; the germline J gene fills the gap. This chain joins TRBV29-1 and TRBJ2-5, with 8 bases identical to TRBD1. This CDR3 has 14 residues. CDR1 and CDR2 (germline): SQVTM, ANQGSEA. With V trimmed by 4 bases and J by 5 bases, 9 bases remained unmatched. The CDR3 bases that were read are TGCAGCGTTGGCCTAGGACAGGGAGTGGAGACC. Translation gives CSVGLGQGVET. The whole CDR3 sequence reads CSVGLGQGVETQYF. Looking up the rest from reference TRBV29-1 and TRBJ2-5 gives the full variable domain: SAVISQKPSRDICQRGTSLTIQCQVDSQVTMMFWYRQQPGQSLTLIATANQGSEATYESGFVIDKFPISRPNLTFSTLTVSNMSPEDSSIYLCSVGLGQGVETQYFGPGTRLLVL.

On this clone itself: From the germline J gene comes the end of the CDR3, since the read stops 3 residues before it. The chain recombines TRBV30 with TRBJ2-1; D is unresolved. Trimming removed 2 bases at V and 8 bases at J, with 10 bases between. The CDR3 extends over 12 amino acids. CDR1 and CDR2 from the germline V gene are GTSNPN and SVGIG (reference sequence). The CDR3 bases that were read are TGTGCCTGGAGTCCGGGTCGGGATGAG. It yields the protein CAWSPGRDE. The whole CDR3 region reads CAWSPGRDEQFF.

This clone was detected ten times or more. The DNA ends 3 residues before the CDR3 does, and the rest of the CDR3 is filled in from the germline J gene. The gene calls are TRBV14 and TRBJ1-3; TRBD1 is a possible D gene (6 bases). The CDR3 runs to 13 residues. With 6 bases removed from V and 4 bases from J, the gap between germline ends came to 10 bases. Germline V CDR1 and CDR2: SGHDN, FVKESK. The CDR3 sequence is CASSRQVGNTIYF. The part of the CDR3 DNA that was read is TGTGCCAGCAGTAGACAGGTCGGAAACACC.